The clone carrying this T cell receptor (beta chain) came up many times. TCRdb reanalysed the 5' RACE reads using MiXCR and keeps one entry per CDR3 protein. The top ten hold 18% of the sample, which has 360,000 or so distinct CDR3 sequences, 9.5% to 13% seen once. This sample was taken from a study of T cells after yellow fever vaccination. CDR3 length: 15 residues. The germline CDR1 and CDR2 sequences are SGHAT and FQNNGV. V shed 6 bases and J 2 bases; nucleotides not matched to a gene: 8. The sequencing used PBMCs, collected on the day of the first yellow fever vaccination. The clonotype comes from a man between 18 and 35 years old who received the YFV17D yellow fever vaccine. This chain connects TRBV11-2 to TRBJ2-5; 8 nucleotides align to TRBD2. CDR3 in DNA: TGTGCCAGCAGTCTTCCTAGCGGGCCACAAGAGACCCAGTACTTC. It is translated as CASSLPSGPQETQYF.